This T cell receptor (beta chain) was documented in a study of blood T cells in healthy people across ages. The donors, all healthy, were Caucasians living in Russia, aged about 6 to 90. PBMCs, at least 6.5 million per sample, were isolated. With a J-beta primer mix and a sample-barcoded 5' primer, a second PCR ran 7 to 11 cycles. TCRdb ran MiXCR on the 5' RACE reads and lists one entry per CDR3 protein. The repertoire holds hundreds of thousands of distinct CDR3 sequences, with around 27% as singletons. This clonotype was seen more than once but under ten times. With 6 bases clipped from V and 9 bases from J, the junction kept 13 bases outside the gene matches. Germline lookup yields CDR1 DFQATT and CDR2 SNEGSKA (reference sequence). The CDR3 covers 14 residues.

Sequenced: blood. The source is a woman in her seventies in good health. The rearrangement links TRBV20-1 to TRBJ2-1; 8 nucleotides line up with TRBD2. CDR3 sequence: CSAQQGLAQGEQFF. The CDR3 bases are TGCAGTGCCCAGCAAGGACTAGCTCAAGGTGAGCAGTTCTTC.